Included here is one T cell receptor (beta chain) sequence, with context. This sample was taken from a study of blood T cell repertoires in COVID-19. Across the study: Sample material is recorded as cDNA or gDNA derived from T cells, B-cell-depleted T cells, or PBMCs.

TCRdb keeps only in-frame clones here, not all; method: immunoSEQ multiplex PCR. The table has fewer than 250,000 clones, over 75% seen once. In germline, CDR1 is SEHNR, CDR2 FQNEAQ (reference sequence). This CDR3 has 16 residues. V lost 4 bases and J lost 5; bases outside the gene matches: 12. Enrollees, about 18 to 90 years old, lived in roughly 24 US areas. The gene calls are TRBV7-9 and TRBJ2-7; 9 positions match TRBD1. The clonotype originates from a man aged 30 to 45 in a cohort exposed to, infected with or recovered from COVID-19 (not recorded which). The material sequenced was PBMCs or T cells enriched from blood (not recorded which). The CDR3 bases are TGTGCCAGCAGCTCGAATTGGGGGGACAGGGTCCACGAGCAGTACTTC. It translates to CASSSNWGDRVHEQYF.